What follows are 20 T cell receptor beta chains derived from one specimen sequenced in a study of CD8+CD57+ T cells in acquired aplastic anemia. The template for TCR beta VDJ and CDR3 sequence profiling was genomic DNA. TCRdb reprocessed the reads via MiXCR and lists one record per CDR3 protein. The sample includes about 220,000 distinct CDR3 sequences, roughly 35% of them seen just once. Sequencing was performed on sorted CD4+, CD8+, or CD8+CD57+ T cells (not recorded which) from PBMCs. All receptors derive from a human donor in good health, serving as a control.

This clonotype was recorded a few times. The V call is TRBV6-1, the J call TRBJ2-4, with a possible D match to TRBD1 (5 bases). The CDR3 is made up of 14 amino acids. The germline CDR1 and CDR2 sequences are MNHNS and SASEGT. Trimming took off 6 bases at V and 1 base at J, with 10 bases between the two ends. The DNA for the CDR3 is TGTGCCAGCAGGGAGCAGGGTGCCAAAAACATTCAGTACTTC. This translates into CASREQGAKNIQYF.

The V and J genes are TRBV20-1 and TRBJ1-2; TRBD1 matches 9 bases. The CDR3 totals 16 residues. The germline gives CDR1 DFQATT, CDR2 SNEGSKA (reference sequence). J lost 4 bases, V lost 2 bases, and 11 bases had no gene match. The CDR3 region is CSARLSMTGGLYGYTF. CDR3 in DNA: TGCAGTGCTAGACTATCGATGACAGGGGGGCTCTATGGCTACACCTTC.

The chain joins TRBV4-3 to TRBJ2-5; D ambiguous. The J call is uncertain, as TRBJ2-1 better fits the DNA end. Germline CDR1 reads LGHNA; CDR2 reads YSLEER. The CDR3 is 15 residues long. The CDR3 DNA sequence: TGCGCCAGCAGCCAAGCGGCCGACTGGTCGAATGAGCAGTTCTTC. Encoded protein: CASSQAADWSNEQFF.

In this sample, this clonotype turned up many times. The J gene is TRBJ1-5, the V gene TRBV20-1, with D tentatively TRBD1 (5 bases). Deletions cut 3 bases from V and 5 bases from J, with 11 bases between. The CDR3 has 13 residues. Germline CDR1 reads DFQATT; CDR2 reads SNEGSKA (reference sequence). CDR3 nucleotides: TGCAGTGCTAGCCCGACAGACTATCAGCCCCAGCATTTT. Translated, it gives CSASPTDYQPQHF.

The rearrangement joins TRBV5-4 to TRBJ1-3, with 7 nucleotides matching TRBD1. J lost 4 bases, V lost 4 bases, and 5 bases had no gene match. The CDR3 has 14 residues. Germline V gene sequence: CDR1 SGHNT, CDR2 YYREEE (reference sequence). This chain's CDR3 is CASSPTGNGNTIYF. CDR3 nucleotides: TGTGCCAGCAGCCCGACAGGGAACGGAAACACCATATATTTT.

The J gene is TRBJ2-1, the V gene TRBV2; no reliable D call. This CDR3 has 11 residues. Per germline, CDR1 SNHLY and CDR2 FYNNEI. V dropped 6 bases and J dropped 9 bases, with 9 bases sitting between them. The CDR3, as DNA: TGTGCCAGCAGGAAAGGCGGTGAGCAGTTCTTC. This sequence encodes CASRKGGEQFF. Full variable domain (remainder filled in from reference TRBV2 and TRBJ2-1): EPEVTQTPSHQVTQMGQEVILRCVPISNHLYFYWYRQILGQKVEFLVSFYNNEISEKSEIFDDQFSVERPDGSNFTLKIRSTKLEDSAMYFCASRKGGEQFFGPGTRLTVL.

This clonotype was counted many times. This chain links TRBV2 with TRBJ2-3; no clear D. Germline V CDR1 and CDR2: SNHLY, FYNNEI. This CDR3 comprises 12 residues. V lost 5 bases to trimming and J lost 2 bases, with 5 bases between them. The CDR3 DNA reads as TGTGCCAGCAGTCAAACCACAGATACGCAGTATTTT. This gives the protein CASSQTTDTQYF.

A note on this clonotype: Given a much more abundant clone one base away, this may be a read error. Since no conserved phenylalanine or tryptophan closes the CDR3, a read error is the likely cause. DNA for the CDR3: TGTGCCAGCAGGGGGACATACTATGGCTACACCCTC. Its translation is CASRGTYYGYTL. The rearrangement links TRBV9 to TRBJ1-2; tentatively, D is TRBD1 (6 bases). Germline assignment: CDR1 SGDLS and CDR2 YYNGEE. V was trimmed by 5 bases and J by 3 bases, leaving 8 bases between them. This CDR3 has 12 amino acids.

Many counts were recorded for this clonotype. The chain employs TRBV11-1 and TRBJ1-2; a weak D match, TRBD1 (5 bases). This CDR3 has 16 amino acids. Per germline, CDR1 SGHAT and CDR2 FQDESV (reference sequence). The V end was cut by 5 bases, the J end by 4 bases, with 20 bases between. In DNA, the CDR3 is TGTGCCAGCAGCCCGATGATGACAGACCCTCGCTATGGCTACACCTTC. Amino acids: CASSPMMTDPRYGYTF. Together with reference TRBV11-1 and TRBJ1-2, the CDR3 gives the full variable domain: EAEVAQSPRYKITEKSQAVAFWCDPISGHATLYWYRQILGQGPELLVQFQDESVVDDSQLPKDRFSAERLKGVDSTLKIQPAELGDSAMYLCASSPMMTDPRYGYTFGSGTRLTVV.

This clonotype was seen only a few times. The rearrangement uses TRBV2 and TRBJ2-3; 9 nucleotides match TRBD2. V was pared by 6 bases and J by 2 bases, with 3 bases of the junction left unmatched. Germline lookup yields CDR1 SNHLY and CDR2 FYNNEI. This CDR3 is built from 14 residues. CDR3 in DNA: TGTGCCAGCAGCCGGACTAGCGCCACAGATACGCAGTATTTT. This translates into CASSRTSATDTQYF.

As regards this clonotype: A much larger clonotype is one base distant, so this may be a read error. V usage is TRBV4-1 and J usage is TRBJ2-7, with a tentative D call TRBD2 (6 bases). The CDR3 is made up of 16 amino acids. CDR1 and CDR2 (germline): MGHRA, YSYEKL. Trimming left V 3 bases short and J 0 bases short, with 15 bases between. CDR3 in amino acids: CASSQEGRRRSYEQYF. DNA of the CDR3: TGCGCCAGCAGCCAGGAGGGACGGAGACGCTCCTACGAGCAGTACTTC.

This clonotype was observed a handful of times. This sequence joins TRBV3-1 and TRBJ2-7, with TRBD1 identical over 12 bases. Germline lookup yields CDR1 LGHDT and CDR2 YNNKEL (reference sequence). Trimming cost V 5 bases and J 3 bases; bases outside gene matches: 14. This CDR3 spans 18 amino acids. The CDR3 loop reads CASSDRDRGRPRDYEQYF. DNA of the CDR3: TGTGCCAGCAGCGACCGGGACAGGGGGCGGCCCCGAGACTACGAGCAGTACTTC.

This clonotype has at least ten counts. This chain connects TRBV7-8 to TRBJ2-7, with a possible D match to TRBD2 (5 bases). V was shortened by 5 bases and J by 9 bases, with 17 bases between the two germline ends. From germline, CDR1 is SGHVS and CDR2 FQNEAQ. This CDR3 is built from 13 residues. The CDR3 reads CASSPGTGSGQYF. Written as DNA, the CDR3 is TGTGCCAGCAGCCCCGGTACGGGGTCGGGGCAGTACTTC.

The chain is built from TRBV25-1 and TRBJ2-7; 10 bases line up with TRBD1. Germline lookup yields CDR1 MGHDK and CDR2 SYGVNS. This CDR3 comprises 13 residues. V shed 6 bases and J 6 bases; nucleotides not matched to a gene: 5. CDR3 bases: TGTGCCAGCAGCAAAGGGACAGGGGCCGAGCAGTACTTC. Amino acid sequence: CASSKGTGAEQYF.

As for this clonotype: Given a much more abundant clone one base away, this may be a read error. The V gene is TRBV9, the J gene TRBJ2-3, with D perhaps TRBD2 (7 bases). There are 16 residues in the CDR3. In germline, CDR1 is SGDLS, CDR2 YYNGEE. V lost 3 bases and J lost 8, with 22 bases in between. CDR3: CASSARTDIAGATQYF. The CDR3 nucleotides are TGTGCCAGCAGCGCAAGAACGGACATCGCGGGGGCTACGCAGTATTTT.

In its sample, this clonotype was seen many times. A read error may account for a junction end that differs from germline. This rearrangement joins TRBV7-9 to TRBJ1-6, with D uncertain. Germline values: CDR1 SEHNR, CDR2 FQNEAQ (reference sequence). The CDR3 consists of 16 residues. In nucleotides, the CDR3 is TGTGCCAGCAGTTCGTCAAGGTCTTCCTCTAATTCACCCCTCCACTTT. The encoded protein is CASSSSRSSSNSPLHF.

This clonotype appeared many times. V gene TRBV4-1 combines with J gene TRBJ1-2; perhaps TRBD1 as D (5 bases). The CDR3 is 16 residues long. In germline, CDR1 is MGHRA, CDR2 YSYEKL. V lost 2 bases and J 8 bases, leaving 21 bases between the germline ends. CDR3 DNA: TGCGCCAGCAGCCAACTAGTAAGGGGAATCGAGTGGGGCTACACCTTC. Translation gives CASSQLVRGIEWGYTF.

There are a few counts of this clonotype. CDR3 sequence: CASSLDRAISYEQYF. The CDR3 DNA reads as TGCGCCAGCAGCTTGGACCGGGCCATCTCCTACGAGCAGTACTTC. The chain uses TRBV5-1 and TRBJ2-7; D is unclear. The germline CDR1 and CDR2 sequences are SGHRS and YFSETQ. The CDR3 contains 15 residues. V was trimmed by 0 bases and J by 0 bases, leaving 10 bases between them.

Comment on this clonotype: The junction differs from germline at one of its ends, possibly a read error. The rearrangement joins TRBV20-1 to TRBJ2-7; a weak D match, TRBD2 (6 bases). Germline-derived CDR1 and CDR2 are DFQATT and SNEGSKA (reference sequence). There are 14 residues in the CDR3. The CDR3 is CSATRGRSAYEQYF. CDR3 nucleotides: TGCAGTGCCACCCGGGGGAGGTCGGCCTACGAGCAGTATTTC.

This clonotype is a singleton in its sample. A junction boundary mismatches the germline segment, possibly from a read error. V gene TRBV12-3 or TRBV12-4 combines with J gene TRBJ1-2; D may be TRBD1 (5 bases). CDR3 size: 15 residues. The CDR3 reads CASSLAGREGHGYTF. As DNA, the CDR3 is TGTGCCAGCAGCTTAGCCGGCAGGGAAGGACATGGCTACACCTTC.